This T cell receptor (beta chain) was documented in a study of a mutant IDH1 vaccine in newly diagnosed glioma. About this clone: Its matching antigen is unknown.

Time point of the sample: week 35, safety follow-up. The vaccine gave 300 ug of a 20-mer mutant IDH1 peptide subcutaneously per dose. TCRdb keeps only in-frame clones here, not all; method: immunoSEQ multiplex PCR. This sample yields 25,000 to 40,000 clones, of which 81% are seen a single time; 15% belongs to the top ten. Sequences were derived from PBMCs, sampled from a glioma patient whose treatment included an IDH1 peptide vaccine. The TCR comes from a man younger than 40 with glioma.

CDR3 in amino acids: CASSEARGYEQFF. CDR3 nucleotides: TGTGCCAGCAGTGAAGCGAGGGGGTATGAGCAGTTCTTC. The rearrangement uses TRBV6-1 and TRBJ2-1; D is perhaps TRBD1 (6 bases). Trimming pared 0 bases from V and 8 bases from J, leaving 8 bases between. Germline V lookup: CDR1 MNHNS, CDR2 SASEGT. The CDR3 extends over 13 amino acids.